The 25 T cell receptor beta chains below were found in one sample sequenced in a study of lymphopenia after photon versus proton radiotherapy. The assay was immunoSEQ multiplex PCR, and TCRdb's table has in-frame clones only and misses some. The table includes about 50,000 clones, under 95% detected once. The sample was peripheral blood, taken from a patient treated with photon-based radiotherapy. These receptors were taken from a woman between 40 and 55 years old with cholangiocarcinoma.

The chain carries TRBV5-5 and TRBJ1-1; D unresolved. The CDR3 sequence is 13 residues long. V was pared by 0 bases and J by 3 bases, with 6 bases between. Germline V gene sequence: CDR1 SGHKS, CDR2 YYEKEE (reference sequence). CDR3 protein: CASSLGMDTEAFF. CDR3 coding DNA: TGTGCCAGCAGCTTGGGAATGGACACTGAAGCTTTCTTT.

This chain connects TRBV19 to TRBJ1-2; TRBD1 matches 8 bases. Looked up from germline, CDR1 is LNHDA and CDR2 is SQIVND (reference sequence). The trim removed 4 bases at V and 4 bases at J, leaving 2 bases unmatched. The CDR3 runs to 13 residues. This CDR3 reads CASSRTGRYGYTF. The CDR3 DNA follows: TGTGCCAGTAGTAGGACAGGGCGCTATGGCTACACCTTC.

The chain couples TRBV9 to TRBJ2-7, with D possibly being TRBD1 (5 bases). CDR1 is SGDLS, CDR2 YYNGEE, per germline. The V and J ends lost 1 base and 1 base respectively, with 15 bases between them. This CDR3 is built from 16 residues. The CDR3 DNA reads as TGTGCCAGCAGCGTATCTGAGGCAGGGCTTTCCTACGAGCAGTACTTC. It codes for CASSVSEAGLSYEQYF.

The CDR3 sequence: CASSIVRPGRDEKLFF. In DNA, the CDR3 is TGTGCCAGTAGTATCGTCCGGCCAGGGAGAGATGAAAAACTGTTTTTT. The chain is built from TRBV19 and TRBJ1-4, with a weak D call TRBD1 (5 bases). V shed 3 bases and J shed 6 bases, with 17 bases lying between them. This CDR3 comprises 16 residues. Germline CDR1 LNHDA, CDR2 SQIVND (reference sequence).

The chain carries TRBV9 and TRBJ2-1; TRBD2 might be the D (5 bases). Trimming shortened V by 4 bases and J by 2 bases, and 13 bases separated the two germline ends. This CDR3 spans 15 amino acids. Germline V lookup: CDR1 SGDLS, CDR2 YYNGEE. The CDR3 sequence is CASSRTSSAYNEQFF. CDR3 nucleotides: TGTGCCAGCAGCCGCACTAGTTCCGCCTACAATGAGCAGTTCTTC. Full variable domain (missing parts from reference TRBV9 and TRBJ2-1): DSGVTQTPKHLITATGQRVTLRCSPRSGDLSVYWYQQSLDQGLQFLIQYYNGEERAKGNILERFSAQQFPDLHSELNLSSLELGDSALYFCASSRTSSAYNEQFFGPGTRLTVL.

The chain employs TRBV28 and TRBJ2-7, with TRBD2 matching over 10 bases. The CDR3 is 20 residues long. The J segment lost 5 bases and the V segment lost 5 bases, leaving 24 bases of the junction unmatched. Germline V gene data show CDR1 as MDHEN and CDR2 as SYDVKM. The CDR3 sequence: CASSHGARTASGSRTHEQYF. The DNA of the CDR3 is TGTGCCAGCAGTCATGGGGCGCGAACCGCTAGCGGGAGTCGTACCCACGAGCAGTACTTC.

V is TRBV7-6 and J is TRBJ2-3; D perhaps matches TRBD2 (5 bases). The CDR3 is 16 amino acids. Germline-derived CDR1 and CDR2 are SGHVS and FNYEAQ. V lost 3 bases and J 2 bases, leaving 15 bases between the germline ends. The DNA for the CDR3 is TGTGCCAGCAGCTTCAGCGCCACTAGTTACACAGATACGCAGTATTTT. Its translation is CASSFSATSYTDTQYF. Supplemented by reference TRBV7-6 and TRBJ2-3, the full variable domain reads GAGVSQSPRYKVTKRGQDVALRCDPISGHVSLYWYRQALGQGPEFLTYFNYEAQQDKSGLPNDRFSAERPEGSISTLTIQRTEQRDSAMYRCASSFSATSYTDTQYFGPGTRLTVL.

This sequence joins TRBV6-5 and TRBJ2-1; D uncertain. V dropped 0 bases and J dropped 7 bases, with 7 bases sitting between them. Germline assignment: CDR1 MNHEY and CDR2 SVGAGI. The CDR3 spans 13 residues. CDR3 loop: CASSYSVGNEQFF. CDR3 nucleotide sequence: TGTGCCAGCAGTTACTCAGTGGGGAATGAGCAGTTCTTC.

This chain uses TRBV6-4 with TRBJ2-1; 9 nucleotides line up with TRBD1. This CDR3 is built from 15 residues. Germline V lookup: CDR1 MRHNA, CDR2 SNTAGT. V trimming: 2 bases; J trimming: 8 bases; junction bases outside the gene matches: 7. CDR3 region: CASSDQGQGIDEQFF. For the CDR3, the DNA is TGTGCCAGCAGTGACCAAGGACAGGGGATCGATGAGCAGTTCTTC.

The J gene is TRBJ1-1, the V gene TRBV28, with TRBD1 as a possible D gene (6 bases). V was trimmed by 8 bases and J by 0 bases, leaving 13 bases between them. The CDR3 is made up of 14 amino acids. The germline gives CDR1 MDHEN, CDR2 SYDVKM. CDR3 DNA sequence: TGTGCCAGCGGTGTGGACAGAATGAACACTGAAGCTTTCTTT. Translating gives CASGVDRMNTEAFF.

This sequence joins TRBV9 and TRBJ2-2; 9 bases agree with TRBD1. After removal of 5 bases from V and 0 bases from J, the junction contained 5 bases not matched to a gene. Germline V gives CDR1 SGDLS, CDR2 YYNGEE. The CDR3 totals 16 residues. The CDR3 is CASSGRTGANTGELFF. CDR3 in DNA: TGTGCCAGCAGTGGTCGGACAGGGGCGAACACCGGGGAGCTGTTTTTT. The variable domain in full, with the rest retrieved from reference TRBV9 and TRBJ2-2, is DSGVTQTPKHLITATGQRVTLRCSPRSGDLSVYWYQQSLDQGLQFLIQYYNGEERAKGNILERFSAQQFPDLHSELNLSSLELGDSALYFCASSGRTGANTGELFFGEGSRLTVL.

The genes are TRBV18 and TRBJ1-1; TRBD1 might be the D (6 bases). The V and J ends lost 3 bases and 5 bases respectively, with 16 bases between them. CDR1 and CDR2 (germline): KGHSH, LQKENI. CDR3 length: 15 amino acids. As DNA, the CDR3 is TGTGCCAGCTCACCGGGGCGGGGGGCGAGGACTGAAGCTTTCTTT. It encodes CASSPGRGARTEAFF. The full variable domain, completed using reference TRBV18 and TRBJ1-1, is NAGVMQNPRHLVRRRGQEARLRCSPMKGHSHVYWYRQLPEEGLKFMVYLQKENIIDESGMPKERFSAEFPKEGPSILRIQQVVRGDSAAYFCASSPGRGARTEAFFGQGTRLTVV.

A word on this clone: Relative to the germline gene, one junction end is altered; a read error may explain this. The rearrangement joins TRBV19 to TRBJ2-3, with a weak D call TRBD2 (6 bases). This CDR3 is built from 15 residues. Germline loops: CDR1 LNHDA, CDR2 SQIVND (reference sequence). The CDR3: CASSIVGLGTDTQYF. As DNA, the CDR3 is TGTGCCAGTAGTATAGTGGGACTGGGCACGGATACGCAGTATTTT.

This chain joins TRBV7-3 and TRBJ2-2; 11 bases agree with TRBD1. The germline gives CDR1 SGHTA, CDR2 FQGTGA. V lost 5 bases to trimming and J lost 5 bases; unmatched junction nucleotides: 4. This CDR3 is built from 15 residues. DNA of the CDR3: TGTGCCAGCAGCAACGGACAGGGGGCGACCGGGGAGCTGTTTTTT. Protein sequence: CASSNGQGATGELFF.

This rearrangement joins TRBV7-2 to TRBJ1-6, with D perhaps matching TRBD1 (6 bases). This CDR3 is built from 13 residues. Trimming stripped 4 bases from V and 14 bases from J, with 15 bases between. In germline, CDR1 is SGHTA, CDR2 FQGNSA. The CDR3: CASSSTGLPALHF. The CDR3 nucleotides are TGTGCCAGCAGCTCTACAGGGTTACCGGCCCTCCACTTT.

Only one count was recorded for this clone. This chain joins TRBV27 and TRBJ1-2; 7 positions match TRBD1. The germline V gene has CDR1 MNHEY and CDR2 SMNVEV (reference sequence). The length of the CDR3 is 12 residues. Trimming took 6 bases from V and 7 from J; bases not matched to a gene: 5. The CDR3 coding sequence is TGTGCCAGCAGGGGGACAGATATTGGCTACACCTTC. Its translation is CASRGTDIGYTF.

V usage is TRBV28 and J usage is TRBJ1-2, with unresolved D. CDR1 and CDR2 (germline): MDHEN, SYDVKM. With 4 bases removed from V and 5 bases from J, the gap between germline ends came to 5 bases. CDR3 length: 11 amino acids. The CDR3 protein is CASSSQYGYTF. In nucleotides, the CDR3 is TGTGCCAGCAGTTCCCAGTATGGCTACACCTTC.

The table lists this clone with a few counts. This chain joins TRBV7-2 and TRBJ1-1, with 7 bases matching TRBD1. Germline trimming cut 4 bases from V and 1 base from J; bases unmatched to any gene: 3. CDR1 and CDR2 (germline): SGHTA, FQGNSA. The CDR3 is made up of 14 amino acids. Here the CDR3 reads CASSSQGGNTEAFF. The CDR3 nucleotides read TGTGCCAGCAGCTCCCAGGGGGGGAACACTGAAGCTTTCTTT.

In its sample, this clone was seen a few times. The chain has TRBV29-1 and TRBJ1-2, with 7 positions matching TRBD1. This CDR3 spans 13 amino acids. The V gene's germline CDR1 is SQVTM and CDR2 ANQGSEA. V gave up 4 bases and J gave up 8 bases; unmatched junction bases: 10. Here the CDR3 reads CSVGAGRGSGYTF. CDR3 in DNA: TGCAGCGTTGGGGCGGGCAGGGGGTCGGGCTACACCTTC. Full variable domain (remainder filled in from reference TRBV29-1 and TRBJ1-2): SAVISQKPSRDICQRGTSLTIQCQVDSQVTMMFWYRQQPGQSLTLIATANQGSEATYESGFVIDKFPISRPNLTFSTLTVSNMSPEDSSIYLCSVGAGRGSGYTFGSGTRLTVV.

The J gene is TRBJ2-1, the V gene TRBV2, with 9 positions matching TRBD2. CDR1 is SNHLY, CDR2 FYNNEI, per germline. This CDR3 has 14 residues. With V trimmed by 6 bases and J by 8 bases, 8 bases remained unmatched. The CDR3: CASRVGTSRDEQFF. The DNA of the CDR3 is TGTGCCAGCAGGGTCGGGACTAGCCGCGATGAGCAGTTCTTC.

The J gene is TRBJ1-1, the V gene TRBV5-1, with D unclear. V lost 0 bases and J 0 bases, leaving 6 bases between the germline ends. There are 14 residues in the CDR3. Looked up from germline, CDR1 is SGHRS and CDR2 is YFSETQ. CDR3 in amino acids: CASSLAKMNTEAFF. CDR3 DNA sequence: TGCGCCAGCAGCTTGGCCAAGATGAACACTGAAGCTTTCTTT.

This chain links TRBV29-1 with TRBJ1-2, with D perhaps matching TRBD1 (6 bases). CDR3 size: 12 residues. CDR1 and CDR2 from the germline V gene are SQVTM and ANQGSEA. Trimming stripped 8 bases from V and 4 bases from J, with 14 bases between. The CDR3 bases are TGCAGCTTTCGGACAGTTTCCTATGGCTACACCTTC. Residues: CSFRTVSYGYTF.

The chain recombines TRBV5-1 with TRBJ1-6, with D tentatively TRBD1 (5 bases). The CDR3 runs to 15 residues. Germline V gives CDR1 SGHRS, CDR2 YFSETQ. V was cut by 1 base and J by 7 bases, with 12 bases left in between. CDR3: CASSLTGGLNSPLHF. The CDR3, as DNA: TGCGCCAGCAGCTTGACTGGGGGTTTGAATTCACCCCTCCACTTT.

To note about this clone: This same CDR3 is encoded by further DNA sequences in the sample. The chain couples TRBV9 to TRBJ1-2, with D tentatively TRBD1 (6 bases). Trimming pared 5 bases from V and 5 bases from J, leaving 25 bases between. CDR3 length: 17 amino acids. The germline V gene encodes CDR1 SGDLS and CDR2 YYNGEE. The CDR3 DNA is TGTGCCAGCAGTGCCAGGGGAACAGCGAGCGAAGGGTATGGCTACACCTTC. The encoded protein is CASSARGTASEGYGYTF. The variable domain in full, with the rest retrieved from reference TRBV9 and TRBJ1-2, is DSGVTQTPKHLITATGQRVTLRCSPRSGDLSVYWYQQSLDQGLQFLIQYYNGEERAKGNILERFSAQQFPDLHSELNLSSLELGDSALYFCASSARGTASEGYGYTFGSGTRLTVV.

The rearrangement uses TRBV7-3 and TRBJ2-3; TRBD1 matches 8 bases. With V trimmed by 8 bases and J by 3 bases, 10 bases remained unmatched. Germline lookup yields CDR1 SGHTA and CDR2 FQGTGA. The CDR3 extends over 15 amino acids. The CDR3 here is CASSRQGAGTDTQYF. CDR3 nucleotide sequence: TGTGCCAGCTCTCGGCAGGGGGCCGGGACAGATACGCAGTATTTT.